This TCR beta chain derives from a study of blood T cell repertoires in COVID-19. The data were produced by immunoSEQ multiplex PCR, yet TCRdb's version contains in-frame clones alone and is incomplete. The sample records about 430,000 clones, approximately 90% being singletons. CDR1 and CDR2 from the germline V gene are KGHSH and LQKENI. The CDR3 contains 15 residues. V was clipped by 4 bases and J by 2 bases, with 13 bases between them. The rearrangement joins TRBV18 to TRBJ2-3; D may be TRBD1 (5 bases). The origin of this receptor is a woman younger than 30 who had been exposed to COVID-19. Sequencing was carried out using PBMCs or T cells enriched from blood (not recorded which). CDR3 in DNA: TGTGCCAGCTCACTTCAAGGCAGGGACACAGATACGCAGTATTTT. It codes for CASSLQGRDTDTQYF.